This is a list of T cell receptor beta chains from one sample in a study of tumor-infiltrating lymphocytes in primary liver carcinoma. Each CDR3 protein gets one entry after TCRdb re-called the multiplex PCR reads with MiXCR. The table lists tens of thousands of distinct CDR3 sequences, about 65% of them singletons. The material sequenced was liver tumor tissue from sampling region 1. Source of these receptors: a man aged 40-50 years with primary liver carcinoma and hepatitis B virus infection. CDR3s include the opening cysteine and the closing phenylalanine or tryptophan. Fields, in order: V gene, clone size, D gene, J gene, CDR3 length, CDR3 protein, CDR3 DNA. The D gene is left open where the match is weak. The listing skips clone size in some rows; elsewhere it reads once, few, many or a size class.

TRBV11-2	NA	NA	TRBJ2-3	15	CVSSLYVGSPDMQYF	TGTGTCAGCAGTTTGTACGTTGGGAGTCCAGATATGCAGTATTTT
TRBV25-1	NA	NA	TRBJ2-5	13	CVSSEYGLESQYF	TGTGTCAGCAGTGAATATGGGTTAGAGTCCCAGTACTTC
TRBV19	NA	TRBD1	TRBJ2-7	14	CASSLLDRAYEQYF	TGTGCCAGTAGTCTCCTGGACAGGGCCTACGAGCAGTACTTC
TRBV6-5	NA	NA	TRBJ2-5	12	CVSSYSQETQYF	TGTGTCAGCAGTTACTCACAGGAGACCCAGTACTTC
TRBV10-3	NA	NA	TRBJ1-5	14	CAISEYWGDQPEHF	TGTGCCATCAGTGAGTATTGGGGCGATCAGCCCGAGCATTTT
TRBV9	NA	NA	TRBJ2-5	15	CASSVDGQYQETQYF	TGTGCCAGCAGTGTAGACGGACAGTACCAAGAGACCCAGTACTTC
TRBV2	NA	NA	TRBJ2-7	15	CVSSENRAVSYEQYF	TGTGTCAGCAGTGAGAACAGAGCGGTCTCCTATGAGCAGTACTTC
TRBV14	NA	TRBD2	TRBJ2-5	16	CASSHRSGSPQDTQYF	TGTGCCAGCAGCCACAGGAGCGGGAGCCCGCAGGATACCCAGTACTTC
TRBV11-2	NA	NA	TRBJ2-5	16	CASTQTPGGGKETQYF	TGTGCTAGTACCCAAACTCCTGGTGGGGGGAAAGAGACCCAGTACTTC
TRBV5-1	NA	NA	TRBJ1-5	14	CASSLSGNNQAQRF	TGCGCCAGCAGCTTGTCAGGGAACAATCAGGCCCAGCGGTTT
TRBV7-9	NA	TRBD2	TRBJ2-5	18	CASGSPGTRGGYQETQYF	TGTGCCAGCGGCTCACCGGGGACTAGAGGAGGGTACCAAGAGACCCAGTACTTC
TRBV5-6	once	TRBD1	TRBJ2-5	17	CASSGPTGTANRETQYF	TGTGCCAGCAGCGGCCCGACCGGGACAGCGAACCGAGAGACCCAGTACTTC
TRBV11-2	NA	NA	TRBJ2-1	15	CASSSKAGRHNEQFF	TGTGCCAGCAGCTCGAAGGCTGGTCGGCACAATGAGCAGTTCTTC
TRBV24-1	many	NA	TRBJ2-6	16	CATSDPAGSGANVLTF	TGTGCCACCAGTGATCCAGCGGGCTCTGGGGCCAACGTCCTGACTTTC
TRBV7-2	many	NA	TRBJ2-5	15	CASSPHQGNQETQYF	TGTGCCAGCAGCCCACACCAGGGGAACCAAGAGACCCAGTACTTC
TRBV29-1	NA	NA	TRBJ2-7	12	CSIRDDTMEQYF	TGCAGCATACGTGACGACACGATGGAACAGTACTTC
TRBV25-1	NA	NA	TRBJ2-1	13	CAISGTFYNEQFF	TGTGCCATCAGTGGAACATTCTACAATGAGCAGTTCTTC
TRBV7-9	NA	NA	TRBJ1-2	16	CASSPEGRPSQYGHTF	TGTGCCAGCAGCCCCGAGGGCAGGCCGTCCCAGTATGGTCACACCTTC
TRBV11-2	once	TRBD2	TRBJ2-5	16	CASSQIPGGGRKTQHF	TGTGCCAGCAGCCAAATTCCTGGCGGGGGGAGAAAGACCCAGCACTTC
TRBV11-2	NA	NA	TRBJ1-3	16	CASSLSGVSSGDTIYF	TGTGCCAGCAGTTTGTCAGGGGTCAGCTCTGGAGATACCATATATTTT
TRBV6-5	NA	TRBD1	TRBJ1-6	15	CTSSYATGDNSPLLF	TGTACCAGCAGTTACGCGACAGGGGATAATTCACCCCTCCTCTTT
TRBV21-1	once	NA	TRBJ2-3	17	CTSGKVQDRGRLDTQYF	TGTACCAGCGGCAAAGTTCAGGACAGGGGGCGGTTGGATACGCAGTATTTT
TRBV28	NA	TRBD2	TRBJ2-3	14	CASRDMTSIDTQYF	TGTGCCAGCAGGGACATGACTAGCATAGATACACAGTATTTT
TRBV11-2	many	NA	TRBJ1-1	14	CASSLGRMNTEAFF	TGTGCCAGCAGCTTAGGACGGATGAACACTGAAGCTTTCTTT
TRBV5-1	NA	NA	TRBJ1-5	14	CASSLPGNNQPRHF	TGCGCCAGCAGCTTACCAGGGAACAATCAGCCCCGGCATTTT
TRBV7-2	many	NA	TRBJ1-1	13	CASSLTTNTEAFF	TGTGCCAGCAGCTTAACTACGAACACTGAAGCTTTCTTT
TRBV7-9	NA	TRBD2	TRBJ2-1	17	CASSSDMTSAGHNEQFF	TGTGCCAGCAGCTCAGACATGACTAGCGCAGGTCACAATGAGCAGTTCTTC
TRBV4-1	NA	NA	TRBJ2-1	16	CASSPLGNNSSNEQFF	TGCGCCAGCAGCCCGCTCGGTAACAACAGCAGCAATGAGCAGTTCTTC
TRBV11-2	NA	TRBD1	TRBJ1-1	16	CASRPSRGLVNTEAFF	TGTGCCAGCAGACCATCCAGGGGGTTAGTGAACACTGAAGCCTTCTTT
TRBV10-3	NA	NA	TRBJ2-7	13	CAISEDSTYRQYF	TGTGCCATCAGTGAGGACAGCACCTACAGGCAGTACTTC
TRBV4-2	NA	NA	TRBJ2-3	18	CARSQVALLAGATDTQCF	TGTGCCAGGAGCCAAGTGGCGCTTCTAGCAGGAGCGACAGATACGCAGTGTTTT
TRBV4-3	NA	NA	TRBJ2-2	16	CASSQNPEGSIGELFF	TGCGCCAGCAGCCAAAACCCAGAAGGAAGCATCGGGGAGCTGTTTTTT
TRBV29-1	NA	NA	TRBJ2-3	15	CSIVGLGGRTNTQYF	TGCAGCATTGTCGGCCTAGGGGGAAGAACAAATACGCAGTATTTT
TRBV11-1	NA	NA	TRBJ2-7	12	CASSSKVYKRYF	TGTGCCAGTAGCTCGAAAGTTTACAAGCGGTACTTC
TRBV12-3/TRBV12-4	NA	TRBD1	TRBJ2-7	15	CVSSMGTGGSYEDYF	TGTGTCAGCAGTATGGGGACAGGGGGGTCCTACGAGGACTACTTC
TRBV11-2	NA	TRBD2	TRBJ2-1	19	CASILDGRFSGTLYYEQFF	TGTGCCAGCATCTTAGATGGTCGATTCAGCGGGACCCTTTACTATGAGCAGTTCTTC
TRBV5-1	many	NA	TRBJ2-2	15	CASSLDTRNTGELFF	TGCGCCAGCAGCTTGGACACCCGGAACACCGGGGAGCTGTTTTTT
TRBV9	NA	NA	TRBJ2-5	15	CASSPWGRYQETQYF	TGTGCCAGCAGCCCCTGGGGCAGGTACCAAGAGACCCAGTACTTC
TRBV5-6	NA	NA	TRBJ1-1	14	CACSPDTLNTEAFF	TGTGCCTGCAGCCCGGACACATTAAACACTGAAGCTTTCTTT
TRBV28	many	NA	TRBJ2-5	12	CASSLGTSGVDF	TGTGCCAGCAGTTTAGGAACTAGTGGGGTCGACTTC
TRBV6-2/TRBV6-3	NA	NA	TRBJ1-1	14	CVSSYPELSTEAFF	TGTGTCAGCAGTTACCCAGAGTTGAGCACTGAAGCTTTCTTT
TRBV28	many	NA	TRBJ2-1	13	CASSALEVNEQFF	TGTGCCAGCAGCGCCTTGGAGGTCAATGAGCAGTTCTTC
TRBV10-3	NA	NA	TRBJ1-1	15	CAISKSRDMSTEAFF	TGTGCCATCAGCAAGTCTCGGGATATGAGCACTGAAGCTTTCTTT
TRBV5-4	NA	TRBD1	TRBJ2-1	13	CASSLGQYNKQFF	TGCGCGAGCAGCTTGGGACAGTACAATAAGCAGTTCTTC
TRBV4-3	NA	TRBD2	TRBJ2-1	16	CASNPAGLALNNEEFF	TGCGCCAGCAACCCTGCGGGACTAGCGTTGAACAATGAGGAGTTCTTC
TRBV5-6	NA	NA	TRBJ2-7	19	CTSSYRTRANQRPSYEQYF	TGTACCAGCAGCTACCGGACAAGGGCAAACCAACGCCCATCCTACGAGCAGTACTTC
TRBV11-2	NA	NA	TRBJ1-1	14	CASSLTDFDTEAFF	TGTGCAAGCAGTTTAACGGACTTCGACACTGAAGCTTTCTTT